The entry below describes one TCR beta chain. What this receptor recognizes is not known. Per-base quality was not reported, and no clone a single base away is much larger than it. A patient counted as having stable hyperthyroidism if there was no progression to ophthalmopathy within 18 months of follow-up. Hyperthyroidism patients were newly diagnosed, with disease duration under 2 months, and aged 18 to 65 years. Patients with other autoimmune diseases, uncontrolled infections, pregnancy or lactation were excluded from the study. Diagnosis relied on clinical symptoms, serum thyroxine, TRAb, thyroid ultrasound and orbital computed tomography. Using Ficoll-Paque density gradient centrifugation, PBMCs were isolated from 8.5 to 10 ml of fresh peripheral blood. Trizol reagent was used to extract the total RNA, and its quality was then checked on an Agilent 2100 Bioanalyzer. This specimen belongs to a study of Graves' ophthalmopathy and Graves' hyperthyroidism listed by TCRdb under 2018. Concerning the study at large: Peripheral blood samples were taken at the time of initial diagnosis, before any treatment was given. To tell Graves' ophthalmopathy apart from Graves' hyperthyroidism, and to predict which patients would progress to ophthalmopathy, the study relied on TCR beta repertoire signatures. In total, some 130 blood samples were TCR-sequenced: 40 to 45 ophthalmopathy, about 75 hyperthyroidism and approximately 17 hyperthyroidism-to-ophthalmopathy patients. To explore V-J signatures that separate ophthalmopathy from hyperthyroidism, a discovery set of approximately 100 patients was enrolled, consisting of under 50 with ophthalmopathy and roughly 59 with stable hyperthyroidism. The independent validation cohort included 18 to 20 hyperthyroidism patients plus 17 patients who later progressed from hyperthyroidism to ophthalmopathy. In six hyperthyroidism patients, the T-cell repertoire of thyroid tissue was compared with the T-cell repertoire of blood. Once sampling was done, hyperthyroidism patients were given methimazole at a starting dose of 30 mg daily, while ophthalmopathy patients were given high-dose intravenous methylprednisolone. The approximately 97 discovery patients were randomly divided into training and test sets at a 7:3 ratio.

TCR beta CDR3 regions were amplified from RNA transcripts for repertoire sequencing. The first round was an RT-PCR using HTBI primers with the Qiagen OneStep RT-PCR kit, and this first round was followed by a second-round multiplex PCR, then size selection and purification. Sequencing of the libraries was carried out on an Illumina HiSeq2000 in paired-end mode with 100 bp reads. In the original analysis: SOAPnuke was used for read processing, and reads with adapters, uncalled bases, a mean Phred below 15, or no exact constant-primer or identifier match were discarded. COPE v1.2.5 was used to merge the high-quality paired reads. Each unique nucleotide sequence was defined as a clonotype, and clonotypes were aligned to IMGT TRB V, D and J references with MiTCR v1.1. Analysis was restricted to V-J combinations with a frequency above 0.0001, which covered roughly 99% of repertoires. A TCR clonal expansion and chaos score per V-J combination was defined as the ratio of F50 clonal expansion to chaos observed in the TCRdist matrix. Features were reduced by Welch's t-statistics and random forest to some 13 V-J combinations, which fed a naive Bayes classifier. The Morisita-Horn index was used to measure how similar the thyroid and blood repertoires were. TCRdb trimmed the raw reads at Q25, called clones with MiXCR and kept productive beta chains. Each entry is one CDR3 protein sequence, shown with its most common DNA and genes. The V and J calls reflect TCRdb's pipeline rather than the authors' work. The sample records hundreds of thousands of distinct CDR3 sequences, over 20% of which are singletons. The ten biggest clones cover roughly 7.4% of the sample.

General findings and caveats noted by the study authors: Ophthalmopathy was separated from stable hyperthyroidism by the 13-signature model with about 89% sensitivity and around 81% specificity in cross-validation and with 80%/75% in the test set. Sample size was not predetermined statistically, and investigators were not blinded to group allocation. In validation, the model predicted ophthalmopathy progression with about 70% sensitivity and less than 80% specificity; 12 predicted patients were CT-confirmed with GO in a median of approximately 6.5 months. Most expanded thyroid clonotypes with a frequency above 0.001 also appeared in blood, which suggests that blood repertoires may reflect the immune response in the thyroid.

Inclusive of the bounding cysteine and phenylalanine, the CDR3 is 14 residues long. Only the CDR3 portion is preserved as DNA: 42 bases, with reading frame beginning at the first base. V is pared back by 2 bases and J by 4 bases, with 11 bases lying between the germline termini. The germline V gene encodes CDR1 ENHRY and CDR2 SYGVKD. The chain uses TRBV10-3 and TRBJ1-1; TRBD1 is perhaps the D gene, given 5 matching bases. The specimen was peripheral blood. The source is a woman under 30 with stable Graves' hyperthyroidism. Some clones in this sample may be carry-over from other donors' samples. Donor details come from another sample of the same person, matched by shared clones. The sequenced DNA: TGTGCCATCAGTGAGGGGGGTGAGAGCACTGAAGCTTTCTTT. It is translated as CAISEGGESTEAFF.